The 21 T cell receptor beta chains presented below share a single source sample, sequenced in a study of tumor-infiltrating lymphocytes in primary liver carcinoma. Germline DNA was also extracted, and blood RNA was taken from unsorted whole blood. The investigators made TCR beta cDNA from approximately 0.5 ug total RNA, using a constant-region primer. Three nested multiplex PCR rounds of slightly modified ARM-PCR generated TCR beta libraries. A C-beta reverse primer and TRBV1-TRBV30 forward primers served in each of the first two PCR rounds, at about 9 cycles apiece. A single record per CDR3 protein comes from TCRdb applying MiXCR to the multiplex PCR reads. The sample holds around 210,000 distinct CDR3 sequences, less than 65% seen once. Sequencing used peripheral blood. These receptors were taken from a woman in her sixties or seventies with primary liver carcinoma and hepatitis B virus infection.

The CDR3 reads CASSSPLVAYGYTF. CDR3 nucleotides: TGTGCCAGCAGTTCCCCCCTCGTGGCCTATGGCTACACCTTC. The chain has TRBV28 and TRBJ1-2; D remains unclear. Germline CDR1 and CDR2: MDHEN and SYDVKM. This CDR3 contains 14 residues. Trimming shortened V by 4 bases and J by 4 bases, and 13 bases separated the two germline ends.

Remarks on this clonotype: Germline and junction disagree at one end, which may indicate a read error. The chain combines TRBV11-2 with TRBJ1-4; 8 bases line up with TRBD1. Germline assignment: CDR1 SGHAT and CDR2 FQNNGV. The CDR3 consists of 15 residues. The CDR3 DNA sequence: TGTGCCAGTAGCCACACGACAGGGGCTAATGAAAAACTGCTTTTT. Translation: CASSHTTGANEKLLF.

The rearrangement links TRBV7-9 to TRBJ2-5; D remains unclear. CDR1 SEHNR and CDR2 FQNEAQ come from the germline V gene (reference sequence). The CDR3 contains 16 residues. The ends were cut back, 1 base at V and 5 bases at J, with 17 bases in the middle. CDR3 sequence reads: CASSLVSQRVVETQYF. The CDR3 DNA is TGTGCCAGCAGCTTAGTGAGTCAAAGGGTGGTGGAGACCCAGTACTTC.

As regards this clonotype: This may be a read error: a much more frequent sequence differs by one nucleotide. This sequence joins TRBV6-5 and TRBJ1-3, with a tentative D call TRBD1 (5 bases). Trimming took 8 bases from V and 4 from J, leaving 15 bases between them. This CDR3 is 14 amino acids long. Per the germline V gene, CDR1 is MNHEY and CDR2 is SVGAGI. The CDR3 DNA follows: TGTGCCAGCGGGACCGAGACGGCGGGAAACACCATATATTTT. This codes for CASGTETAGNTIYF.

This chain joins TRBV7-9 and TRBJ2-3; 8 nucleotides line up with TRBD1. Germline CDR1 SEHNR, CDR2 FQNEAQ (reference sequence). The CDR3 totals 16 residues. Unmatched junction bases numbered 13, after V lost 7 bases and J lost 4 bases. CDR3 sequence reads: CASNKISGGDADTQYF. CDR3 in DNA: TGTGCCAGCAATAAGATTTCAGGGGGCGACGCAGATACGCAGTATTTT.

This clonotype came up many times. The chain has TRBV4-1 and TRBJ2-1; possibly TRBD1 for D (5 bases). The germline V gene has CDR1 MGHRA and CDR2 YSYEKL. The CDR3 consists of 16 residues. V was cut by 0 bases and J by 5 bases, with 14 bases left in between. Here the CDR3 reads CASSQEPPDRHNEQFF. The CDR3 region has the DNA TGCGCCAGCAGCCAAGAACCCCCAGACAGACACAATGAGCAGTTCTTC.

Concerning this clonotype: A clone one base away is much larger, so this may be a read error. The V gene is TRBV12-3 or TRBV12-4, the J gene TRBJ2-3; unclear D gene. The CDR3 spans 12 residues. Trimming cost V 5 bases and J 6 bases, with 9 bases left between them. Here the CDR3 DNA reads TGTGCCAGCAGTAGCCAATCGGATACGCAGTATTTT. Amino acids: CASSSQSDTQYF.

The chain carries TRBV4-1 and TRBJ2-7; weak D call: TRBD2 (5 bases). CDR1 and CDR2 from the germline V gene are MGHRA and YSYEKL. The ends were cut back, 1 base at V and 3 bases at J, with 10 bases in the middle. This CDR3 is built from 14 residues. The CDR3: CASSQAGNGYEQYF. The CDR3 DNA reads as TGCGCCAGCAGCCAAGCCGGGAATGGCTACGAGCAGTACTTC.

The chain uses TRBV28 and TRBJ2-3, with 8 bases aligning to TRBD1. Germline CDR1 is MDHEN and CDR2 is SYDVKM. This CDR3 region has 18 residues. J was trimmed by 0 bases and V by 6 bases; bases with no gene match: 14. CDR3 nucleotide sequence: TGTGCCAGCAGCCCAGGACAGGGCTACTTCTTTAGCACAGATACGCAGTATTTT. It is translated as CASSPGQGYFFSTDTQYF.

For the CDR3, the DNA is TGTGCCAGCAGCAGTGGACAGGGCCACTACAATGAGCAGTTCTTC. It specifies CASSSGQGHYNEQFF. The V call is TRBV5-4, the J call TRBJ2-1, with 8 bases identical to TRBD1. V was pared by 4 bases and J by 3 bases, with 6 bases of the junction left unmatched. This CDR3 is built from 15 residues. Germline values: CDR1 SGHNT, CDR2 YYREEE (reference sequence). Variable domain in full (rest from reference TRBV5-4 and TRBJ2-1): ETGVTQSPTHLIKTRGQQVTLRCSSQSGHNTVSWYQQALGQGPQFIFQYYREEENGRGNFPPRFSGLQFPNYSSELNVNALELDDSALYLCASSSGQGHYNEQFFGPGTRLTVL.

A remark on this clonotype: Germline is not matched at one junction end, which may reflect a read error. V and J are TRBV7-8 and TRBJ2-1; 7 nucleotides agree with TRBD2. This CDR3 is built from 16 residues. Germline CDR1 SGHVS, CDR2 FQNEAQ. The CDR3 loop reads CASSLEQAGSWDDQFF. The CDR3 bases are TGTGCCAGCAGCTTAGAACAAGCGGGATCCTGGGATGATCAGTTCTTC. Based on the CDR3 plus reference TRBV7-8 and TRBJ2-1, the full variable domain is GAGVSQSPRYKVAKRGQDVALRCDPISGHVSLFWYQQALGQGPEFLTYFQNEAQLDKSGLPSDRFFAERPEGSVSTLKIQRTQQEDSAVYLCASSLEQAGSWDDQFFGPGTRLTVL.

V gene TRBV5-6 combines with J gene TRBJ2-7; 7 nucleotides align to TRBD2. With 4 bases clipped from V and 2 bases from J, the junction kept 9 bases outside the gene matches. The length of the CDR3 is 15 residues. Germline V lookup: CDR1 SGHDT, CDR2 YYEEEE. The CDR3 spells CASSPVVAGAYEQYF. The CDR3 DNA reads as TGTGCCAGCAGCCCGGTAGTAGCGGGCGCCTACGAGCAGTACTTC.

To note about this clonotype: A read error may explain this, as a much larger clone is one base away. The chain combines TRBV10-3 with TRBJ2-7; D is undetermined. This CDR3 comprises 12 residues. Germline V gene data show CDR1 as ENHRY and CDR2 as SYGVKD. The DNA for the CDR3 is TGTGCCATCAGTGCGGGTCTCTACGACCAGTACTTC. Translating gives CAISAGLYDQYF.

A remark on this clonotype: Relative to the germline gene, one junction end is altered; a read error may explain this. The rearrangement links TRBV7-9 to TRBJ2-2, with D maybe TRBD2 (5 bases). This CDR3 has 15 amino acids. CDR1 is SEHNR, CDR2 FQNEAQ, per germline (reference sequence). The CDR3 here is CASSPWRRNTGEQFF. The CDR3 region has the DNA TGTGCCAGCAGCCCATGGCGGAGGAACACCGGGGAGCAGTTTTTT.

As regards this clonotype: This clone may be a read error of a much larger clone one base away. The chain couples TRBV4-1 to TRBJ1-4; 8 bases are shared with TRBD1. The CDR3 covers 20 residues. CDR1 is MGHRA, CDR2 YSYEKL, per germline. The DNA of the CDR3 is TGCGTCAGCAGCCAAGGATCCCCCCTTCCGGGACAGGAGTTTAATGAAAAACTGTTTTTT. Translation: CVSSQGSPLPGQEFNEKLFF.

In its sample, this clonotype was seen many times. The CDR3 DNA is TGTGCCAGCAGCCAAGATTGGGGGACAGATACGCAGTATTTT. This sequence encodes CASSQDWGTDTQYF. V and J are TRBV14 and TRBJ2-3; D might be TRBD1 or TRBD2, each matching 5 bases. Trimming took 0 bases from V and 3 from J, leaving 7 bases between them. Germline V gene sequence: CDR1 SGHDN, CDR2 FVKESK. This CDR3 has 14 amino acids.

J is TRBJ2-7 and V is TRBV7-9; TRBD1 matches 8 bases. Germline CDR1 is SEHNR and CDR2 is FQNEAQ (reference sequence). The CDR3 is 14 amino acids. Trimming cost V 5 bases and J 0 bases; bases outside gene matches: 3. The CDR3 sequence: CASSTGGHSYEQYF. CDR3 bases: TGTGCCAGCAGCACAGGGGGACACTCCTACGAGCAGTACTTC.

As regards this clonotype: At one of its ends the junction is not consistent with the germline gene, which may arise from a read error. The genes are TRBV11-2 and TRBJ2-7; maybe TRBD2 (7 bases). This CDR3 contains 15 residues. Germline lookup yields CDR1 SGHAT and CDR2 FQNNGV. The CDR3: CASSLTRGRAYEQYF. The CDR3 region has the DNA TGTGCCAGCAGCTTAACTAGGGGGAGGGCCTATGAGCAGTACTTC.

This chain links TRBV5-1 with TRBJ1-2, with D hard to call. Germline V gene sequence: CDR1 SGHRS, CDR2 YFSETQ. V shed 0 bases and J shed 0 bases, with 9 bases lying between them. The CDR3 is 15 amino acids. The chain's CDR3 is CASSLEVRPNYGYTF. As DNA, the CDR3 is TGCGCCAGCAGCTTGGAGGTCAGACCTAACTATGGCTACACCTTC.

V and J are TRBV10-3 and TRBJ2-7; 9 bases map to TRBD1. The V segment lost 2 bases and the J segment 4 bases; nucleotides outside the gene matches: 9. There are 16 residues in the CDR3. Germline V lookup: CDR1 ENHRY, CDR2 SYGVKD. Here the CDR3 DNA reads TGTGCCATCAGTGAGGCTTTATCGGGACAGGGTTACGAGCAGTACTTC. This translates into CAISEALSGQGYEQYF.

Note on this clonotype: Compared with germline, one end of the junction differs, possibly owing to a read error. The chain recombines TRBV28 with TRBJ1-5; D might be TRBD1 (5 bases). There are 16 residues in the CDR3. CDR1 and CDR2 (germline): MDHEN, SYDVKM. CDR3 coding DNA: TGTGCCAGCAGTACCCCCCATAGGGGTTACAATCAGCCCCAGCATTTC. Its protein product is CASSTPHRGYNQPQHF.